These T cell receptor beta chains were read from a single sample in a study of T cell repertoires in cytomegalovirus infection. MiXCR, applied by TCRdb to the reads, yields one record per CDR3 protein. The profile covers about 900,000 distinct CDR3 sequences, with 31% appearing a single time and 13% taken by the ten largest. These TCRs' antigens remain unknown. The material was cultured CD8+ T cells from PBMCs, obtained from culture after CMV antigen stimulation. The receptors stem from a human donor in good health (CMV status not recorded). Some clones in this sample may be carry-over from other donors' samples. Both conserved end residues are part of each CDR3. D genes are given only for firm matches. Clone size is given for some rows only: seen once, a few or many times, or a class if the clone is expanded.

j_call v_call clone_size d_call cdr3_aa cdr3_nt
TRBJ2-7 TRBV4-1 - - CASSHGDDYEQYF TGCGCCAGCAGCCACGGGGATGACTACGAGCAGTACTTC
TRBJ2-3 TRBV7-2 many - CASNSQGVSTDTQYF TGTGCCAGCAACTCTCAAGGCGTTAGCACAGATACGCAGTATTTT
TRBJ1-1 TRBV6-1 few - CASSPGWKGPEAFF TGTGCCAGCAGCCCAGGGTGGAAGGGGCCTGAAGCTTTCTTT
TRBJ2-2 TRBV19 few - CASSIIFGPQNTGELFF TGTGCCAGTAGTATAATTTTCGGGCCTCAGAACACCGGGGAGCTGTTTTTT
TRBJ1-2 TRBV7-9 - - CASSLVEAGSYGYTF TGTGCCAGCAGCTTAGTCGAGGCAGGGTCCTATGGCTACACCTTC
TRBJ2-5 TRBV7-6 many TRBD2 CASSLVASGQETQYF TGTGCCAGCAGCTTAGTGGCTAGCGGACAAGAGACCCAGTACTTC
TRBJ2-5 TRBV6-5 few - CASSYLAWSQETQYF TGTGCCAGCAGTTACTTGGCTTGGAGCCAAGAGACCCAGTACTTC
TRBJ2-1 TRBV6-6 few - CASEGEDNEQFF TGTGCCAGCGAGGGAGAGGACAATGAGCAGTTCTTC
TRBJ1-3 TRBV4-1 few - CASSQSSGNTIYF TGCGCCAGCAGCCAAAGTTCTGGAAACACCATATATTTT
TRBJ2-4 TRBV7-4 - - CASSSRGKNIQYF TGTGCCAGCAGCTCAAGGGGCAAAAACATTCAGTACTTC
TRBJ1-2 TRBV4-2 - - CASSQETGTGRGYTF TGTGCCAGCAGCCAAGAAACCGGGACGGGACGTGGCTACACCTTC
TRBJ2-2 TRBV10-1 few - CASSESYGTGELFF TGCGCCAGCAGTGAGTCGTATGGGACCGGGGAGCTGTTTTTT
TRBJ1-1 TRBV7-8 many TRBD1 CASSSDGTGALRIEDTEAFF TGTGCCAGCAGCTCAGACGGGACAGGGGCGCTACGTATAGAGGACACTGAAGCTTTCTTT
TRBJ1-2 TRBV28 - TRBD1 CASNPAGGGGVNYGYTF TGTGCCAGCAATCCTGCAGGGGGAGGGGGTGTTAACTATGGCTACACCTTC
TRBJ2-1 TRBV10-1 once TRBD1 CASSESRGPYYNEQFF TGCGCCAGCAGTGAGTCAAGGGGGCCGTACTACAATGAGCAGTTCTTC
TRBJ1-3 TRBV7-8 few - CASSLFAPVRASGNTIYF TGTGCCAGCAGCTTATTTGCCCCGGTTAGGGCCTCTGGAAACACCATATATTTT
TRBJ1-2 TRBV7-9 few - CASSAEGTFKNYGYTF TGTGCCAGCAGCGCAGAAGGGACCTTCAAGAACTATGGCTACACCTTC
TRBJ2-2 TRBV12-3/TRBV12-4 - - CASSFGGAYTGELFF TGTGCCAGCAGTTTTGGGGGGGCTTACACCGGGGAGCTGTTTTTT
TRBJ2-7 TRBV7-6 - - CANSRGREVYEQYF TGTGCCAACAGTCGAGGTCGGGAAGTCTACGAGCAGTACTTC
TRBJ2-7 TRBV27 once TRBD2 CASSSLGGFYEQYF TGTGCCAGCAGTTCCCTCGGGGGGTTCTACGAGCAGTACTTC
TRBJ1-2 TRBV7-9 - - CASRLGTSRRNGYTF TGTGCCAGCAGACTAGGGACTTCACGAAGGAATGGCTACACCTTC
TRBJ2-5 TRBV15 - TRBD1 CATSRDRDRAPQYF TGTGCCACCAGCAGAGATAGGGACAGAGCGCCCCAGTACTTC
TRBJ1-1 TRBV27 - - CASRPRGMNTEAFF TGTGCCAGCAGGCCTCGGGGGATGAACACTGAAGCTTTCTTT
TRBJ2-5 TRBV12-3/TRBV12-4 - - CASSFGRVDRPETQYF TGTGCCAGCAGTTTCGGCAGGGTCGACCGTCCAGAGACCCAGTACTTC
TRBJ1-2 TRBV2 - - CASPGRGQDGYTF TGTGCCAGTCCAGGAAGGGGACAAGATGGCTACACCTTC
TRBJ2-7 TRBV2 few - CASSEKTEGEQYF TGTGCCAGCAGTGAAAAGACAGAAGGCGAGCAGTACTTC
TRBJ1-4 TRBV7-9 many - CASSSDRNTYATNEKLFF TGTGCCAGCAGCTCCGACAGGAACACCTATGCAACTAATGAAAAACTGTTTTTT
TRBJ1-6 TRBV7-2 many TRBD1 CASSTPTGGGSPLHF TGTGCCAGCAGCACCCCGACAGGGGGAGGTTCACCCCTCCACTTT
TRBJ2-1 TRBV28 once TRBD1 CASSGDRGIDKQFF TGTGCCAGCAGTGGGGACAGGGGGATCGATAAGCAGTTCTTC
TRBJ2-2 TRBV11-2 few - CASSPNMMGPNTGELFF TGTGCCAGCAGCCCCAACATGATGGGCCCGAACACCGGGGAGCTGTTTTTT
TRBJ2-1 TRBV7-9 few - CASSLISSYEQFF TGTGCCAGCAGCTTAATCTCCTCATATGAGCAGTTCTTC
TRBJ1-2 TRBV7-9 - TRBD1 CASKTGGGSYTF TGTGCCAGCAAGACAGGGGGTGGAAGCTACACCTTC
TRBJ2-5 TRBV27 - - CASSLLRRAGEIQYF TGTGCCAGCAGTTTATTACGAAGGGCCGGGGAGATCCAGTACTTC
TRBJ2-1 TRBV7-6 few TRBD2 CASSLGMGLAGGASYNEQFF TGTGCCAGCAGCTTAGGGATGGGACTAGCGGGGGGGGCATCCTACAATGAGCAGTTCTTC
TRBJ1-5 TRBV28 - TRBD1 CASSLGGTGNQPQHF TGTGCCAGCAGTTTGGGTGGGACAGGCAATCAGCCCCAGCATTTT
TRBJ1-2 TRBV28 many - CASSLSRAWGYTF TGTGCCAGCAGTTTATCCAGGGCATGGGGCTACACCTTC
TRBJ2-1 TRBV25-1 - TRBD1 CASSAAGGGYNEQFF TGTGCCAGCAGTGCCGCAGGGGGCGGCTACAATGAGCAGTTCTTC
TRBJ2-3 TRBV7-9 few TRBD1 CASSLGEDRVSDTQYF TGTGCCAGCAGCTTAGGGGAGGACAGGGTATCAGATACGCAGTATTTT
TRBJ1-6 TRBV7-9 - TRBD1 CASSPMPGQTTFSSYNSPLHF TGTGCCAGCAGCCCCATGCCGGGACAGACTACGTTTAGCTCCTATAATTCACCCCTCCACTTT
TRBJ1-1 TRBV7-6 - - CASSLYRSMNTEAFF TGTGCCAGCAGCTTATATCGGAGTATGAACACTGAAGCTTTCTTT